This is a list of T cell receptor beta chains from one sample in a study of blood T cell repertoires in COVID-19. Method: immunoSEQ multiplex PCR; TCRdb's copy keeps in-frame clones and lacks some. The top ten clones hold 8.5% to 10% of a sample with around 70,000 clones, just under 80% of them seen once. Sequenced sample: peripheral blood. The receptors were gathered from a human donor in a cohort sampled during active COVID-19. The CDR3 runs from the conserved cysteine through the conserved F or W. The D gene is left open where the match is weak. The size field is filled for only some rows; it gives once, few, many or a size class.

d_call	v_call	clone_size	j_call	cdr3_nt	cdr3_aa
TRBD1	TRBV25-1	-	TRBJ2-5	TGTGCCAGCAGTGAATTGAAGACAGGGGGCCAAGAGACCCAGTACTTC	CASSELKTGGQETQYF
-	TRBV30	-	TRBJ2-2	TGTGCCTGGAGTGTTAGGGGCGGGGAGCTGTTTTTT	CAWSVRGGELFF
-	TRBV11-2	-	TRBJ2-5	TGTGCCAGCAGCTTAGCGGGGAGAGAAGAGACCCAGTACTTC	CASSLAGREETQYF
-	TRBV30	-	TRBJ1-2	TGTGCCTGGAGTTCGCGGGGGTATGGCTACACCTTC	CAWSSRGYGYTF
-	TRBV5-4	-	TRBJ2-1	TGTGCCAGCAGCTTGTTGGTTCGTCAGGGTGGCGATGAGCAGTTCTTC	CASSLLVRQGGDEQFF
TRBD2	TRBV19	-	TRBJ2-5	TGTGCCAGTAGCCAGGGACTAGCGGGACGAGAGACCCAGTACTTC	CASSQGLAGRETQYF
-	TRBV20-1	-	TRBJ2-3	TGCAGTGCTAGAGTAGTAGATACGCAGTATTTT	CSARVVDTQYF
TRBD1	TRBV10-3	-	TRBJ2-6	TGTGCCATCAGTGCACAGGGGAACGGTGGGGCCAACGTCCTGACTTTC	CAISAQGNGGANVLTF
-	TRBV9	-	TRBJ2-1	TGTGCCAGCAGCGTAGATCTACTTTCAAATGAGCAGTTCTTC	CASSVDLLSNEQFF
TRBD1	TRBV6-5	-	TRBJ2-3	TGTGCCAGCAGGGGGACAGGGGGCTCTGGTACGCAGTATTTT	CASRGTGGSGTQYF
-	TRBV30	-	TRBJ2-7	TGTGCCTGGAGTGTACCGATGGGCAGGGCCTACGAGCAGTACTTC	CAWSVPMGRAYEQYF
TRBD2	TRBV5-1	-	TRBJ2-1	TGCGCCAGCAGCTCCCCTAGCGGGCAACCCTCGGATGAGCAGTTCTTC	CASSSPSGQPSDEQFF
TRBD1	TRBV18	few	TRBJ1-5	TGTGCCAGCTCACCCGACAGGGGGCGGCCCCAGCATTTT	CASSPDRGRPQHF
-	TRBV7-2	once	TRBJ1-2	TGTGCCAGCAGCCGTTCGGGGGTGGAGGGGCCCCGGGATCTCTTC	CASSRSGVEGPRDLF
TRBD2	TRBV7-2	-	TRBJ2-3	TGTGCCAGCAGCTTAGTGGGGACTAGCGGGAGGCGGGATACGCAGTATTTT	CASSLVGTSGRRDTQYF
-	TRBV13	-	TRBJ2-7	TGTGCCAGCAGCTTAGGAGGAGAGCCCGGCCAGCAGTACTTC	CASSLGGEPGQQYF
TRBD2	TRBV7-9	-	TRBJ2-1	TGTGCCAGCAGCACGGGACTAAACTACAATGAGCAGTTCTTC	CASSTGLNYNEQFF
-	TRBV2	once	TRBJ1-4	TGTGCCAGCAGCGGACGAGGGGGTGCAACTAATGAAAAACTGTTTTTT	CASSGRGGATNEKLFF
-	TRBV4-3	-	TRBJ2-7	TGCGCCAGCAGACAAGAGTTTAGCGGTCTTACGTGGGAGCAGTACTTC	CASRQEFSGLTWEQYF
-	TRBV5-5	-	TRBJ1-5	TGTGCCAGCAGCTTGTCGGCAGGGCCTCAGCCCCAGCATTTT	CASSLSAGPQPQHF
TRBD2	TRBV19	medium-sized	TRBJ2-1	TGTGCCAGTAGTGTCGGGACTAGCGGGACCCAGTTCTTC	CASSVGTSGTQFF
-	TRBV27	-	TRBJ2-3	TGTGCCAGCAGTTCACTCCTCCCGGGACTGAGGGCAGATACGCAGTATTTT	CASSSLLPGLRADTQYF
-	TRBV19	-	TRBJ2-2	TGTGCCAGTACCCCCGGCGCCAGATGGGCCACCGGGGAGCTGTTTTTT	CASTPGARWATGELFF
-	TRBV7-9	-	TRBJ2-3	TGTGCCAGCAGCTCCTCAGGGACACTTGCTTCGTATTTT	CASSSSGTLASYF
TRBD2	TRBV12-3/TRBV12-4	-	TRBJ2-5	TGTGCCAGCAGCCCCTCCGGGAGGGGGACCCAGTACTTC	CASSPSGRGTQYF
-	TRBV2	-	TRBJ2-3	TGTGCCAGCAGTCGGGACTCCTCCACAGATACGCAGTATTTT	CASSRDSSTDTQYF
-	TRBV5-8	-	TRBJ2-1	TGTGCCAGCAGCTTGGGACAGAGCTCCTACAATGAGCAGTTCTTC	CASSLGQSSYNEQFF
TRBD2	TRBV6-5	-	TRBJ2-3	TGTGCCAGCAGTTACTCGCTAGCGGGAGACGCAGATACGCAGTATTTT	CASSYSLAGDADTQYF
TRBD1	TRBV5-4	-	TRBJ1-2	TGTGCCAGCAGCTTGTTAGGACAGGGGGCAGATGGCTACACCTTC	CASSLLGQGADGYTF
-	TRBV5-4	-	TRBJ2-3	TGTGCCAGCAGCTTGAGGATGGGAGCAGATACGCAGTATTTT	CASSLRMGADTQYF
-	TRBV9	-	TRBJ2-7	TGTGCCAGCAGCCCAGGCTACGAGCAGTACTTC	CASSPGYEQYF
-	TRBV18	-	TRBJ2-5	TGTGCCAGCTCCGCGCACCAAGAGACCCAGTACTTC	CASSAHQETQYF
-	TRBV5-1	-	TRBJ2-1	TGCGCCAGCAGCATGACTGGCGGAGAGCAGTTCTTC	CASSMTGGEQFF
-	TRBV3-1/TRBV3-2	-	TRBJ2-2	TGTGCCAGCAGCTCCGGGACACCAAACACCGGGGAGCTGTTTTTT	CASSSGTPNTGELFF
TRBD2	TRBV4-2	-	TRBJ2-7	TGTGCCAGCAGCCAAGGGCCTAGCGGGAGTAGTAACGAGCAGTACTTC	CASSQGPSGSSNEQYF
-	TRBV28	-	TRBJ2-1	TGTGCCAGCAGCAACAATGAGCAGTTCTTC	CASSNNEQFF
-	TRBV19	-	TRBJ2-5	TGTGCCAGTAGTAATGCGGAGACCCAGTACTTC	CASSNAETQYF
-	TRBV7-9	-	TRBJ2-7	TGTGCCAGCAGCCTAACGGGCTACGAGCAGTACTTC	CASSLTGYEQYF
TRBD1	TRBV27	-	TRBJ2-7	TGTGCCAGCAGTACTAGAGGGACAGGGTCTGGCTACGAGCAGTACTTC	CASSTRGTGSGYEQYF
TRBD2	TRBV27	once	TRBJ2-7	TGTGCCAGCAGTCATCCCCTAGGGGCGGGAGGCTCCTACGAGCAGTACTTC	CASSHPLGAGGSYEQYF
-	TRBV5-1	-	TRBJ2-5	TGCGCCAGCAGCCCGGCTGCAGGAGGGGCGACCCAGTACTTC	CASSPAAGGATQYF
-	TRBV7-8	-	TRBJ1-3	TGTGCCAGCAGCGACCCCCACGGGAACACCATATATTTT	CASSDPHGNTIYF
TRBD2	TRBV5-8	once	TRBJ2-3	TGTGCCAGCAGCACAGCGGGAGTTGGCGCAGATACGCAGTATTTT	CASSTAGVGADTQYF
-	TRBV19	few	TRBJ1-5	TGTGCCAGTAGCCCTATAGGACAGAATAGCAATCAGCCCCAGCATTTT	CASSPIGQNSNQPQHF
TRBD1	TRBV7-2	-	TRBJ1-2	TGTGCCAGCAGCTTAGGGGGGACAGGGTGGAGTGGCTACACCTTC	CASSLGGTGWSGYTF